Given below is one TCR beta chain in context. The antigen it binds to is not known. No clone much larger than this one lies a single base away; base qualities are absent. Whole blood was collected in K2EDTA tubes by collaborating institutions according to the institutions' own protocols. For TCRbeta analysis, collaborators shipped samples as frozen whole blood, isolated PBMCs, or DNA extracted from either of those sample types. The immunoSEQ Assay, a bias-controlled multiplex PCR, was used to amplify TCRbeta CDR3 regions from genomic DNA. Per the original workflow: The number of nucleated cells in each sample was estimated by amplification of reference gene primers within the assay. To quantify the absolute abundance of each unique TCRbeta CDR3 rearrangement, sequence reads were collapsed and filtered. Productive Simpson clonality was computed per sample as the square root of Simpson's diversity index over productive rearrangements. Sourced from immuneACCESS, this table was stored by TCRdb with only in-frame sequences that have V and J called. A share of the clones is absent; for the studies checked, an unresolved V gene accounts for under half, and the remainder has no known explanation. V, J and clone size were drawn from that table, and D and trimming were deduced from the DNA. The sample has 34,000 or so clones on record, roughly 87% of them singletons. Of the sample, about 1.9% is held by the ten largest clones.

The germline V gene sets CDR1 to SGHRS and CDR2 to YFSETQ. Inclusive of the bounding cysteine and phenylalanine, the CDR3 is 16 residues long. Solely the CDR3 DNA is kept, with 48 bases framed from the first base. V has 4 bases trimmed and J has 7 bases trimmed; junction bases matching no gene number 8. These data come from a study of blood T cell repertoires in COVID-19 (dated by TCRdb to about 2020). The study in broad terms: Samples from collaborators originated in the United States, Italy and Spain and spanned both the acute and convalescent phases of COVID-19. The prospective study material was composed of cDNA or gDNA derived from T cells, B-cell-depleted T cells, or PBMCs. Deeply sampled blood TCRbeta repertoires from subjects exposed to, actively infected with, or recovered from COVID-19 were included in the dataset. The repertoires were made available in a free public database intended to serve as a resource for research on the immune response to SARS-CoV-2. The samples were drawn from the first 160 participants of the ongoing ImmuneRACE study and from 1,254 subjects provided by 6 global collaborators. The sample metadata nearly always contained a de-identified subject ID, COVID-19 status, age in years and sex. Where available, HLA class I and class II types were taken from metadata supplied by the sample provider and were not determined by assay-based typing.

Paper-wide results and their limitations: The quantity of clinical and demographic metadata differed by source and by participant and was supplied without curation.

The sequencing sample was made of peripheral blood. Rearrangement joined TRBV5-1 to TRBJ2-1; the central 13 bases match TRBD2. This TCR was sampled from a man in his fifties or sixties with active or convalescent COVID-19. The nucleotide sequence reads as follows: TGCGCCAGCAGCGCCCCGGGACTAGCGGGATCGAATGAGCAGTTCTTC. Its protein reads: CASSAPGLAGSNEQFF.